These T cell receptor beta chains were read from a single sample in a study of control samples from healthy donors and cancer patients. Measured with immunoSEQ multiplex PCR; TCRdb has only the in-frame clones, and not every one. The sample consists of approximately 51,000 clones, 80% of them appearing once. The sequenced sample was blood. Receptors originate from a man aged 65 to 79 in good health. CDR3s include the opening cysteine and the closing phenylalanine or tryptophan. Fields, in order: J gene, D gene, clone size, V gene, CDR3 DNA, CDR3 protein. A D gene is named only where the DNA matches it firmly. Size is stated for part of the rows, as once, few or many counts, or as a class when the clone is expanded.

J: TRBJ1-2; D: -; size: -; V: TRBV10-3; DNA: TGTGCCATCAGTGGGGACCGCGACCGGGACTATGGCTACACCTTC; CDR3: CAISGDRDRDYGYTF
J: TRBJ1-2; D: TRBD1; size: -; V: TRBV7-2; DNA: TGTGCCAGCAGCTTACCCCCTCGACAGGGAGTCAACTATGGCTACACCTTC; CDR3: CASSLPPRQGVNYGYTF
J: TRBJ2-2; D: TRBD1; size: -; V: TRBV5-5; DNA: TGTGCCAGCAGCTTCCGCTATCAAGGACAGGGTAGCACCGGGGAGCTGTTTTTT; CDR3: CASSFRYQGQGSTGELFF
J: TRBJ2-1; D: -; size: -; V: TRBV7-2; DNA: TGTGCCAGCAGCTCCCAGACGAGGTCTAATGAGCAGTTCTTC; CDR3: CASSSQTRSNEQFF
J: TRBJ2-7; D: TRBD2; size: -; V: TRBV5-6; DNA: TGTGCCAGCAGCGAACGGACTAGCAACACCTACGAGCAGTACTTC; CDR3: CASSERTSNTYEQYF
J: TRBJ2-2; D: TRBD2; size: -; V: TRBV5-1; DNA: TGCGCCAGCAGCGAGAGATCTAGCGGGGGGAACACCGGGGAGCTGTTTTTT; CDR3: CASSERSSGGNTGELFF
J: TRBJ2-7; D: TRBD1; size: -; V: TRBV6-6; DNA: TGTGCCAGCAGCCGGACAGGGGACTCCTACGAGCAGTACTTC; CDR3: CASSRTGDSYEQYF
J: TRBJ2-5; D: TRBD2; size: -; V: TRBV29-1; DNA: TGCAGCGTCCGACTAGCGGGGGCCGCGGGGACCCAGTACTTC; CDR3: CSVRLAGAAGTQYF
J: TRBJ1-2; D: -; size: -; V: TRBV5-4; DNA: TGTGCCAGCAGCCCGGGAGTTATTACTAACTATGGCTACACCTTC; CDR3: CASSPGVITNYGYTF
J: TRBJ2-7; D: TRBD2; size: -; V: TRBV15; DNA: TGTGCCACCAGCAGAGATCCGACTAGCGGGAGGGCCCCTCCTTACGAGCAGTACTTC; CDR3: CATSRDPTSGRAPPYEQYF
J: TRBJ1-4; D: -; size: -; V: TRBV19; DNA: TGTGCCAGTAGTATCTACAGGGATCAGGAAAAACTGTTTTTT; CDR3: CASSIYRDQEKLFF
J: TRBJ2-7; D: -; size: once; V: TRBV9; DNA: TGTGCCAGCAGCGTAGCTAGCCGAGGGCCCTCCTACGAGCAGTACTTC; CDR3: CASSVASRGPSYEQYF
J: TRBJ1-3; D: TRBD1; size: -; V: TRBV28; DNA: TGTGCCAGCACCCCTCGCCGGGACAGGGCCTCTGGAAACACCATATATTTT; CDR3: CASTPRRDRASGNTIYF
J: TRBJ1-2; D: TRBD1; size: -; V: TRBV5-4; DNA: TGTGCCAGCAAATTCGACAGGGGGCTTAGCGGCTACACCTTC; CDR3: CASKFDRGLSGYTF
J: TRBJ1-5; D: -; size: few; V: TRBV24-1; DNA: TGTGCCACCAGTGATGTGAGCGGTCAGCCCCAGCATTTT; CDR3: CATSDVSGQPQHF
J: TRBJ2-5; D: -; size: -; V: TRBV11-2; DNA: TGTGCCAGCAGCCCCGGGTCCCAAGAGACCCAGTACTTC; CDR3: CASSPGSQETQYF
J: TRBJ2-1; D: -; size: -; V: TRBV19; DNA: TGTGCCAGTAGTAGAGTAGTCTCCTACAATGAGCAGTTCTTC; CDR3: CASSRVVSYNEQFF